This T cell receptor beta chain came from a study of identical twins. cDNA molecules carried unique molecular identifiers, and template switching added a universal primer site. In TCRdb, the 5' RACE reads were re-called with MiXCR into one record per CDR3 protein. The sample gives about 200,000 distinct CDR3 sequences, less than 10% of which show up once; just over 5% is in the top ten. The CDR3 has 15 amino acids. Per germline, CDR1 SGHNT and CDR2 YYREEE (reference sequence). Deletions cut 0 bases from V and 5 bases from J, with 12 bases between. This clonotype was seen at least ten times. This rearrangement joins TRBV5-4 to TRBJ2-1; D is possibly TRBD1 (5 bases). This receptor was identified in a woman in her late teens or twenties in good health. Sequenced material: memory (CD45RO+) T cells sorted from blood. DNA for the CDR3: TGTGCCAGCAGCTTGGGAGTAGGGGTAGACAATGAGCAGTTCTTC. Protein product: CASSLGVGVDNEQFF.